This T cell receptor (beta chain) is from a study of blood T cell repertoires in COVID-19. Study background: Samples of COVID-19 (acute and convalescent) were obtained from the United States, Italy and Spain. Sample material is recorded as cDNA or gDNA derived from T cells, B-cell-depleted T cells, or PBMCs.

The CDR3 has 15 amino acids. Germline CDR1 is LGHNA and CDR2 is YNFKEQ. V dropped 1 base and J dropped 2; count of bases not matched to a gene: 2. Study processing details: Amplified reference gene primers provided the basis for estimating nucleated cell counts. Assay used: immunoSEQ multiplex PCR; TCRdb lists only in-frame clones, some missing. V, J and clone size are those of that table, while D and trimming were read from the DNA. The sample lists tens of thousands of clones, approximately 88% occurring once. The rearrangement links TRBV4-2 to TRBJ2-7; TRBD1 matches at 10 bases. What was sequenced was peripheral blood. The sequence derives from a human donor in a cohort sampled during active COVID-19. The CDR3 loop reads CASSQGDRGPYEQYF. Written as DNA, the CDR3 is TGTGCCAGCAGCCAAGGGGACAGGGGACCCTACGAGCAGTACTTC.